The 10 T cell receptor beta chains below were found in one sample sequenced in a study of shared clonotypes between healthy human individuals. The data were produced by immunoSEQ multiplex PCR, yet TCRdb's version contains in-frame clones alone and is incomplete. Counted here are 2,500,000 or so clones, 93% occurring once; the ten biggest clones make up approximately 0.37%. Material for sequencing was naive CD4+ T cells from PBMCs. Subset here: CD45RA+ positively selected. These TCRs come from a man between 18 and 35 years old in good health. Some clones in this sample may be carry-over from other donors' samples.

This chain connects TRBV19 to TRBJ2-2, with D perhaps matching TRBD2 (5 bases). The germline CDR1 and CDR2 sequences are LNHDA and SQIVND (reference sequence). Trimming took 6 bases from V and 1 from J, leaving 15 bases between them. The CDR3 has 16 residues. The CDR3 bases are TGTGCCAGTAGCCGCGAGACTAACTGGAACACCGGGGAGCTGTTTTTT. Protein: CASSRETNWNTGELFF.

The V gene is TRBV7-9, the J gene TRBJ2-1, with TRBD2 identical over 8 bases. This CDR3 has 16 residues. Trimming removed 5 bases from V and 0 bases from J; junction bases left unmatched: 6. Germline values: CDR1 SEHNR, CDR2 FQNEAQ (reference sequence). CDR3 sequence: CASSAVLAASYNEQFF. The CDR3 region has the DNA TGTGCCAGCAGCGCAGTACTAGCGGCCTCCTACAATGAGCAGTTCTTC. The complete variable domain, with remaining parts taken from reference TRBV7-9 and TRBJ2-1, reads DTGVSQNPRHKITKRGQNVTFRCDPISEHNRLYWYRQTLGQGPEFLTYFQNEAQLEKSRLLSDRFSAERPKGSFSTLEIQRTEQGDSAMYLCASSAVLAASYNEQFFGPGTRLTVL.

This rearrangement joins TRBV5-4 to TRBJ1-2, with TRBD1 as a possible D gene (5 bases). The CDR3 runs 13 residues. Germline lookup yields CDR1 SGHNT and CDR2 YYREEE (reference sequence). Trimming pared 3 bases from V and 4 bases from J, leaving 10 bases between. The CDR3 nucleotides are TGTGCCAGCAGCTCGGAGGGGTTCTATGGCTACACCTTC. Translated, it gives CASSSEGFYGYTF.

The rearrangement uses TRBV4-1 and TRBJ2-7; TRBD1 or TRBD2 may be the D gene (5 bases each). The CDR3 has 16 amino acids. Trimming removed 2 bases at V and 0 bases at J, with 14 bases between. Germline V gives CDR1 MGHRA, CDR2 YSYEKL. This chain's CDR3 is CASSQSSRGSSYEQYF. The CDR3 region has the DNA TGCGCCAGCAGCCAAAGTAGTCGGGGCAGCTCCTACGAGCAGTACTTC.

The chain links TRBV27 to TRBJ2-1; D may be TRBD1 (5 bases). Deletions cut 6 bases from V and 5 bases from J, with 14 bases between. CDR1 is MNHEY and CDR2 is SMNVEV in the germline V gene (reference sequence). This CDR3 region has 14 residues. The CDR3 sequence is CASRGRPSDNEQFF. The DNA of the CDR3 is TGTGCCAGCAGGGGGCGCCCCTCTGACAATGAGCAGTTCTTC.

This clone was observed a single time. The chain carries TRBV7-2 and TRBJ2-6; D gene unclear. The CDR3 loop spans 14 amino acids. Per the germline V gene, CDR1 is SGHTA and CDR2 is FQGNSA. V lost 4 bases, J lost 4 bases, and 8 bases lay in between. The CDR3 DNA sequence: TGTGCCAGCAGCTCGTATACGGGGGCCAACGTCCTGACTTTC. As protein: CASSSYTGANVLTF.

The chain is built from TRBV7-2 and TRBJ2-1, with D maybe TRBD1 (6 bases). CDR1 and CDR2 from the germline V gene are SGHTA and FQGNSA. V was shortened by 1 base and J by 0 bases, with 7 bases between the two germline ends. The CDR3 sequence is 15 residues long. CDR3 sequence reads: CASSLVQGSYNEQFF. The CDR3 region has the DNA TGTGCCAGCAGCTTAGTACAGGGCTCCTACAATGAGCAGTTCTTC.

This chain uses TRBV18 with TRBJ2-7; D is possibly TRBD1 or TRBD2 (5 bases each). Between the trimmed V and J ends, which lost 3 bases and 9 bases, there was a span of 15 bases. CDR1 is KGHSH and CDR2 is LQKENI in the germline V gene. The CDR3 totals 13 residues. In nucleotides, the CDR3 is TGTGCCAGCTCACCTCGGGACCTCGGGTGGCAGTACTTC. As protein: CASSPRDLGWQYF. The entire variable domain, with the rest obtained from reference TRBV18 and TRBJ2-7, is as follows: NAGVMQNPRHLVRRRGQEARLRCSPMKGHSHVYWYRQLPEEGLKFMVYLQKENIIDESGMPKERFSAEFPKEGPSILRIQQVVRGDSAAYFCASSPRDLGWQYFGPGTRLTVT.

The CDR3 sequence: CASSLLGGQGGYEQFF. The CDR3 DNA is TGTGCCAGCAGTTTATTGGGGGGACAGGGAGGATATGAGCAGTTCTTC. This chain links TRBV28 with TRBJ2-1, with 9 positions matching TRBD1. J lost 8 bases, V lost 1 base, and 9 bases had no gene match. CDR3 length equals 16 residues. The V gene's germline CDR1 is MDHEN and CDR2 SYDVKM.

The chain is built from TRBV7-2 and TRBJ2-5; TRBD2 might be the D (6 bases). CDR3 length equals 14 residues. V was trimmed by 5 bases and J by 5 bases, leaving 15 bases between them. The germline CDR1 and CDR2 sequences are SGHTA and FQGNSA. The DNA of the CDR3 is TGTGCCAGCAGCCCGGGGACTCCAGTGGAGACCCAGTACTTC. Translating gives CASSPGTPVETQYF.